This T cell receptor beta chain was recovered during a study of blood T cell repertoires in COVID-19. This CDR3 region has 13 residues. Germline V lookup: CDR1 GTSNPN, CDR2 SVGIG (reference sequence). Trimming shortened V by 0 bases and J by 8 bases, and 13 bases separated the two germline ends. Using immunoSEQ multiplex PCR, the repertoire was profiled, and TCRdb retains in-frame clones only, with some absent. This repertoire shows approximately 150,000 clones, more than 85% found once; its top ten account for around 2%. The chain couples TRBV30 to TRBJ1-2, with D maybe TRBD1 (6 bases). The sequenced material came from peripheral blood. The receptor was derived from a woman between 55 and 75 years old with COVID-19, enrolled during active disease. This CDR3 reads CAWSVQLTGGYTF. CDR3 DNA: TGTGCCTGGAGTGTTCAACTGACAGGAGGCTACACCTTC.